This T cell receptor beta chain was obtained from a study of OX40 agonist ivuxolimab in advanced cancers. Regarding the study as a whole: The CD4+ and CD8+ T cells in the blood had expanded clonally by week 6 at 0.1 to 3.0 mg/kg.

Germline V gene data show CDR1 as MDHEN and CDR2 as SYDVKM. The CDR3 sequence is 12 residues long. V dropped 2 bases and J dropped 3 bases, with 5 bases sitting between them. Method: immunoSEQ multiplex PCR; TCRdb's copy keeps in-frame clones and lacks some. The sample lists roughly 76,000 clones, approximately 86% occurring once. To note about this clone: No antigen is known for it.

The TCR originated in an adult with an advanced solid tumor such as melanoma, head and neck, liver or kidney cancer. The sequencing used CD4+ or CD8+ T cells sorted from blood, collected in a trial of the OX40 agonist ivuxolimab. The chain combines TRBV28 with TRBJ2-7, with D perhaps matching TRBD1 or TRBD2 (5 bases each). CDR3 protein: CASSLGGYEQYF. The CDR3 region has the DNA TGTGCCAGCAGTTTAGGGGGCTACGAGCAGTACTTC.